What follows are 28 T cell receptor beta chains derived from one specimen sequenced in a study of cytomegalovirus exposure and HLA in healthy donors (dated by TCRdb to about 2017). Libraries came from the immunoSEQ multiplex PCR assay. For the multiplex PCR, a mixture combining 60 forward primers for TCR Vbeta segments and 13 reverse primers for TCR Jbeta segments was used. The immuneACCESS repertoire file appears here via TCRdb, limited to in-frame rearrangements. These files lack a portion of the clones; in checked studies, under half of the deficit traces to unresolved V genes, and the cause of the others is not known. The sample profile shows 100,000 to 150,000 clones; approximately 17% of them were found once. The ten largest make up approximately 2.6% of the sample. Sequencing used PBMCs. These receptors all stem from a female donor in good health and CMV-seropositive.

CDR3 coding DNA: TGTGCCAGCAGCTTAGTATCGGGGGATCAGCCCCAGCATTTT. Amino acids: CASSLVSGDQPQHF. The chain is built from TRBV7-2 and TRBJ1-5; a possible D gene is TRBD1 (5 bases). V lost 1 base to trimming and J lost 5 bases, with 9 bases between them. The germline V gene has CDR1 SGHTA and CDR2 FQGNSA. This CDR3 spans 14 amino acids.

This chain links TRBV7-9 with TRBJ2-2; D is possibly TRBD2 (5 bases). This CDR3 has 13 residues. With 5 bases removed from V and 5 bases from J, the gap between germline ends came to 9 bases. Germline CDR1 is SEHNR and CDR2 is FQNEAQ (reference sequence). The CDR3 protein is CASSPWRTGELFF. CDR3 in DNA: TGTGCCAGCAGCCCATGGAGGACCGGGGAGCTGTTTTTT.

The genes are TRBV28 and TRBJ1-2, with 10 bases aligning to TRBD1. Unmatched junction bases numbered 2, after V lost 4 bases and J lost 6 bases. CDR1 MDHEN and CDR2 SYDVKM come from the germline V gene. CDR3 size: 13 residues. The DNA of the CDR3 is TGTGCCAGCAGTTCCGACAGGGGGCATGGCTACACCTTC. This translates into CASSSDRGHGYTF.

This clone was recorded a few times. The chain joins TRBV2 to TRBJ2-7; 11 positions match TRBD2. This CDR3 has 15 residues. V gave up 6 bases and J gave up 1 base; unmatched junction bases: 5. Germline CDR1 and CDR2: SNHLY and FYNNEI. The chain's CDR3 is CASSPRTSGSYEQYF. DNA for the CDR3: TGTGCCAGCAGCCCCCGGACTAGCGGGTCCTACGAGCAGTACTTC. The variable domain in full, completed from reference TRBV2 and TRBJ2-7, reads EPEVTQTPSHQVTQMGQEVILRCVPISNHLYFYWYRQILGQKVEFLVSFYNNEISEKSEIFDDQFSVERPDGSNFTLKIRSTKLEDSAMYFCASSPRTSGSYEQYFGPGTRLTVT.

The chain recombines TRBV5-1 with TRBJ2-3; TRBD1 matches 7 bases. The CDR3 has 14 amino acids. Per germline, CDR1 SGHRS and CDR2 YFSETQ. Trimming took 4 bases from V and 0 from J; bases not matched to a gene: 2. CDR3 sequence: CASSRTGSTDTQYF. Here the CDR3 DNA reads TGCGCCAGCAGCAGGACAGGTAGCACAGATACGCAGTATTTT.

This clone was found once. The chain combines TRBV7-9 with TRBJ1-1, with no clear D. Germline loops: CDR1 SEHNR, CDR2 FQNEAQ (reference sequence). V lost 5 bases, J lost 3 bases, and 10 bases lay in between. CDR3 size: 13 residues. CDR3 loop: CASSPIADTEAFF. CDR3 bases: TGTGCCAGCAGCCCCATTGCGGACACTGAAGCTTTCTTT.

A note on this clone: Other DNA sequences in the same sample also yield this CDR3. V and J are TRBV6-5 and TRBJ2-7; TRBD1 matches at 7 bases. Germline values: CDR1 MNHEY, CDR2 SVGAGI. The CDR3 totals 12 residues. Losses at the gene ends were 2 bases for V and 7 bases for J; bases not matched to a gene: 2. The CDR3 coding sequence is TGTGCCAGCAGTTACCCAGGGGGTGAGCAGTACTTC. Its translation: CASSYPGGEQYF.

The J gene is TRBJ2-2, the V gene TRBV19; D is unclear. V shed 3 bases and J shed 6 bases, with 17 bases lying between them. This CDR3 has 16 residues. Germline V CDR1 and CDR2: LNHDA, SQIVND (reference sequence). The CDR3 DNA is TGTGCCAGTAGTATGTTCGACTTCACGCGGTCCGGGGAGCTGTTTTTT. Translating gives CASSMFDFTRSGELFF. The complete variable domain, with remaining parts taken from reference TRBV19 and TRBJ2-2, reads DGGITQSPKYLFRKEGQNVTLSCEQNLNHDAMYWYRQDPGQGLRLIYYSQIVNDFQKGDIAEGYSVSREKKESFPLTVTSAQKNPTAFYLCASSMFDFTRSGELFFGEGSRLTVL.

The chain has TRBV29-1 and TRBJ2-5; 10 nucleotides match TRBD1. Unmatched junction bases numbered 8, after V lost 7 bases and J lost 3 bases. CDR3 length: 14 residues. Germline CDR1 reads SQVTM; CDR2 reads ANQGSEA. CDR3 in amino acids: CSASTGTGEETQYF. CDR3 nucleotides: TGCAGCGCGAGTACCGGGACAGGGGAAGAGACCCAGTACTTC. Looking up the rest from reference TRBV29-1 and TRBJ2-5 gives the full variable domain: SAVISQKPSRDICQRGTSLTIQCQVDSQVTMMFWYRQQPGQSLTLIATANQGSEATYESGFVIDKFPISRPNLTFSTLTVSNMSPEDSSIYLCSASTGTGEETQYFGPGTRLLVL.

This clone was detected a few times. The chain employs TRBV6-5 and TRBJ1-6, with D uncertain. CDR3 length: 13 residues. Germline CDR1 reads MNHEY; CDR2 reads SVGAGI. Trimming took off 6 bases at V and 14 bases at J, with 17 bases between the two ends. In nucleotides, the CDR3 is TGTGCCAGCAGCCTCGGGGTTGGTGGAGCCCTCCACTTT. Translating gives CASSLGVGGALHF.

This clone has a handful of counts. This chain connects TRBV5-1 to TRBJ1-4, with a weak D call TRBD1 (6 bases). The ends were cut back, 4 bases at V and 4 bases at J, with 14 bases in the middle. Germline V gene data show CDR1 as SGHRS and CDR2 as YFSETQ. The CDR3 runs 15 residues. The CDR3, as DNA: TGCGCCAGCAGCACAGAGGGGGGGATTAATGAAAAACTGTTTTTT. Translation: CASSTEGGINEKLFF.

This chain's CDR3 is CAVTGEMNTEAFF. The CDR3 DNA reads TGTGCCGTCACAGGGGAAATGAACACTGAAGCTTTCTTT. J is TRBJ1-1 and V is TRBV28, with 7 bases aligning to TRBD1. V lost 11 bases and J lost 0; bases outside the gene matches: 6. The CDR3 sequence is 13 residues long. Germline V gene data show CDR1 as MDHEN and CDR2 as SYDVKM. The full variable domain, completed using reference TRBV28 and TRBJ1-1, is DVKVTQSSRYLVKRTGEKVFLECVQDMDHENMFWYRQDPGLGLRLIYFSYDVKMKEKGDIPEGYSVSREKKERFSLILESASTNQTSMYLCAVTGEMNTEAFFGQGTRLTVV.

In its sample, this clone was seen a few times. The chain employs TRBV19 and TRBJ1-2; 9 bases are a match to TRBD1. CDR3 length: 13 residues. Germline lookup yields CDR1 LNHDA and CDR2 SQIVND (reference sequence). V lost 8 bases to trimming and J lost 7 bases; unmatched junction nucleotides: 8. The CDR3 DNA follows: TGTGCCAGTGGGTTCACAGGGGGCTTTGGCTACACCTTC. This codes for CASGFTGGFGYTF.

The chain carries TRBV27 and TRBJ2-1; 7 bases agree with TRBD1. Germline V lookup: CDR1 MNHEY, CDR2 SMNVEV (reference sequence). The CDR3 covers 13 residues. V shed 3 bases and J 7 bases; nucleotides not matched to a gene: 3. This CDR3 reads CASSLDRKNEQFF. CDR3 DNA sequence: TGTGCCAGCAGTTTGGACAGGAAGAATGAGCAGTTCTTC.

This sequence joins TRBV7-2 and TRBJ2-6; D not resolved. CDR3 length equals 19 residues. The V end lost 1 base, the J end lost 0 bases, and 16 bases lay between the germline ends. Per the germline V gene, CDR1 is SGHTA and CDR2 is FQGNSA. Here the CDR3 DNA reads TGTGCCAGCAGCTTAGTTACGGTACAGATTATCTCTGGGGCCAACGTCCTGACTTTC. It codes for CASSLVTVQIISGANVLTF.

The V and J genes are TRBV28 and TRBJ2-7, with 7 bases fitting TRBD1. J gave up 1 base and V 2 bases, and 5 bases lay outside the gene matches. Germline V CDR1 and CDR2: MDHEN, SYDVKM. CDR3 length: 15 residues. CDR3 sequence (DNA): TGTGCCAGCAGTTTACCCGGGACAGAGTCCTACGAGCAGTACTTC. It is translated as CASSLPGTESYEQYF.

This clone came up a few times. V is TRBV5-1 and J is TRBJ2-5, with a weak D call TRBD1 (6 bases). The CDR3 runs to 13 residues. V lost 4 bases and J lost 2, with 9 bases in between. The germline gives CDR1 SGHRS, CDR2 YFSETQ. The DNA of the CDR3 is TGCGCCAGCAGCCGCGACAGGCAAGAGACCCAGTACTTC. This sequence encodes CASSRDRQETQYF. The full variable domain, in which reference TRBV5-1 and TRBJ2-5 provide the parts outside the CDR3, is KAGVTQTPRYLIKTRGQQVTLSCSPISGHRSVSWYQQTPGQGLQFLFEYFSETQRNKGNFPGRFSGRQFSNSRSEMNVSTLELGDSALYLCASSRDRQETQYFGPGTRLLVL.

The CDR3 bases are TGTGCCAGCAGTTTAAGCCGTCCTGGGGCCAACGTCCTGACTTTC. Its translation: CASSLSRPGANVLTF. This sequence joins TRBV28 and TRBJ2-6, with no clear D. Germline V gives CDR1 MDHEN, CDR2 SYDVKM. The ends were cut back, 2 bases at V and 2 bases at J, with 7 bases in the middle. The length of the CDR3 is 15 residues.

CDR3 loop: CAWSVNTGRVGGETQYF. In nucleotides, the CDR3 is TGTGCCTGGAGTGTAAATACAGGGAGGGTAGGAGGAGAGACCCAGTACTTC. The V call is TRBV30, the J call TRBJ2-5; maybe TRBD2 (7 bases). Germline CDR1 reads GTSNPN; CDR2 reads SVGIG (reference sequence). This CDR3 has 17 residues. V lost 0 bases and J 4 bases, leaving 21 bases between the germline ends.

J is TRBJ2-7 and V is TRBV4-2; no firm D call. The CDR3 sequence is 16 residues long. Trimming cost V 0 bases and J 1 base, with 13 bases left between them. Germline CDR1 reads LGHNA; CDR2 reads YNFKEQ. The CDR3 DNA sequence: TGTGCCAGCAGCCAAGATGCGACACCAACTTCCTACGAGCAGTACTTC. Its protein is CASSQDATPTSYEQYF.

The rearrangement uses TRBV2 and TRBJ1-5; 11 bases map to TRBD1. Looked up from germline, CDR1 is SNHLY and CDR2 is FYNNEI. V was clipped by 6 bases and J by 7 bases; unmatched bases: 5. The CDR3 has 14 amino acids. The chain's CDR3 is CASSGQGAGQPQHF. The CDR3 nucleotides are TGTGCCAGCAGCGGACAGGGGGCAGGCCAGCCCCAGCATTTT.

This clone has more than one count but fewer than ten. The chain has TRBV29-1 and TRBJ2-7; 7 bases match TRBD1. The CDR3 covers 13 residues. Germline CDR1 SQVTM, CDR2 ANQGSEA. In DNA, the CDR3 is TGCAGTGCTGTAGTGACAGGGACCGACGAGCAGTACTTC. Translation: CSAVVTGTDEQYF.

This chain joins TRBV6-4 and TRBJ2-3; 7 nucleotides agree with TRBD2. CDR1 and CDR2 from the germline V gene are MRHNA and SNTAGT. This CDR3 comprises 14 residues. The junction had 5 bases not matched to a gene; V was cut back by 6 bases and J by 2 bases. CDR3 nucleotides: TGTGCCAGCAGCACTAGCGCCAACACAGATACGCAGTATTTT. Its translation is CASSTSANTDTQYF.

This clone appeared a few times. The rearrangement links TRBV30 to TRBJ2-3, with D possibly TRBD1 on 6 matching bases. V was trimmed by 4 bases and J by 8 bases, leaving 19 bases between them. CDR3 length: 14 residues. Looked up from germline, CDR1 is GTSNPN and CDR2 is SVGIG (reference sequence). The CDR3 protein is CAWTPPAGVSTQYF. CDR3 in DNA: TGTGCCTGGACCCCCCCCGCAGGGGTTAGTACGCAGTATTTT.

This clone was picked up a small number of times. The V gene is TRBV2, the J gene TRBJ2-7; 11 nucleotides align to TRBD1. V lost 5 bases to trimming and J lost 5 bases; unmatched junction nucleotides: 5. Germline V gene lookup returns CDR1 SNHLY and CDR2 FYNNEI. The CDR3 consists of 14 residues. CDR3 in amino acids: CASSRDRGFDEQYF. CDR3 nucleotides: TGTGCCAGCAGTCGGGACAGGGGGTTCGACGAGCAGTACTTC.

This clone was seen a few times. The CDR3 region has the DNA TGTGCCACGAGCCGGTATGAGCAGTTCTTC. Amino acids: CATSRYEQFF. This chain links TRBV2 with TRBJ2-1; D gene unclear. The V gene lost 10 bases and the J gene lost 8 bases, with 9 bases spanning the gap. Germline CDR1 reads SNHLY; CDR2 reads FYNNEI. The CDR3 runs to 10 residues.

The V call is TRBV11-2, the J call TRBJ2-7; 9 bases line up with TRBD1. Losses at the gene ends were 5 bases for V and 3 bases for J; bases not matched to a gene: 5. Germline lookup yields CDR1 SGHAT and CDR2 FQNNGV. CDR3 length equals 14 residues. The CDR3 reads CASSLGQGDYEQYF. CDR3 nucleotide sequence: TGTGCCAGCAGCCTGGGACAGGGAGACTACGAGCAGTACTTC. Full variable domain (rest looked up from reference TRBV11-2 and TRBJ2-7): EAGVAQSPRYKIIEKRQSVAFWCNPISGHATLYWYQQILGQGPKLLIQFQNNGVVDDSQLPKDRFSAERLKGVDSTLKIQPAKLEDSAVYLCASSLGQGDYEQYFGPGTRLTVT.

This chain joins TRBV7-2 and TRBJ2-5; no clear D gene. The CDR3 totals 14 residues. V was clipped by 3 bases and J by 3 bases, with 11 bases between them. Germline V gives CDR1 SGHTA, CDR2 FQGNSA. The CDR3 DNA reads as TGTGCCAGCAGCTTTCGTAGCTATAAAGAGACCCAGTACTTC. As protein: CASSFRSYKETQYF. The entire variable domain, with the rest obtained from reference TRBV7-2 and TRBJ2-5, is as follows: GAGVSQSPSNKVTEKGKDVELRCDPISGHTALYWYRQSLGQGLEFLIYFQGNSAPDKSGLPSDRFSAERTGGSVSTLTIQRTQQEDSAVYLCASSFRSYKETQYFGPGTRLLVL.